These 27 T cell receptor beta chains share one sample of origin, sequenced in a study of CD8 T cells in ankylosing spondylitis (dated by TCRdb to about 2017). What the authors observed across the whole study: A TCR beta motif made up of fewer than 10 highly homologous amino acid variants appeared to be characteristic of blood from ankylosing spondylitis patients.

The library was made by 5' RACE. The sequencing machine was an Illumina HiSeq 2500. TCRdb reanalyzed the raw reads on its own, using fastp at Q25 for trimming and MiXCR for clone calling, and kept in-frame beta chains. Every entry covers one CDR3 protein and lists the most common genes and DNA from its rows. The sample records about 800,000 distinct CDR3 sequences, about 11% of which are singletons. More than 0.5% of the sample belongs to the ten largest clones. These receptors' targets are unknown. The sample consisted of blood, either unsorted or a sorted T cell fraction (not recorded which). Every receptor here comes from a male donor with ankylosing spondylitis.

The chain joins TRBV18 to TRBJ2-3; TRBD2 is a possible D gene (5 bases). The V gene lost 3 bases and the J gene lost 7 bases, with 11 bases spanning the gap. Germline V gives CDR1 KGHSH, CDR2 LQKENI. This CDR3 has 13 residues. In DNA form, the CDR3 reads TGTGCCAGCTCACCGTCGACGGGAAATACGCAGTATTTT. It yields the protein CASSPSTGNTQYF.

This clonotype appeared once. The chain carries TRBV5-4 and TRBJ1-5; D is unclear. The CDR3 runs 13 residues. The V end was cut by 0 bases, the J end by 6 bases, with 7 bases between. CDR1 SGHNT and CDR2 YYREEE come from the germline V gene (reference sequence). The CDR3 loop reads CASSLDPAQPQHF. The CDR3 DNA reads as TGTGCCAGCAGCTTGGACCCAGCTCAGCCCCAGCATTTT.

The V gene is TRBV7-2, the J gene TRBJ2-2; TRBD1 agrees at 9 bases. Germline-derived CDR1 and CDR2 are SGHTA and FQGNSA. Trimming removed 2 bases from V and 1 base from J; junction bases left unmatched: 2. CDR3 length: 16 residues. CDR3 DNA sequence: TGTGCCAGCAGCTTAACGGGACAGGGGAACACCGGGGAGCTGTTTTTT. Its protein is CASSLTGQGNTGELFF.

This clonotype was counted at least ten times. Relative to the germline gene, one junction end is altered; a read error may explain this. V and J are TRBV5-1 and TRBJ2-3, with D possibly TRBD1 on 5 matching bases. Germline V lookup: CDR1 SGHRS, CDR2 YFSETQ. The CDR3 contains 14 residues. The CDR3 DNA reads TGTGCCAGCAGTTTGGGGCAGGTAACAGATACGCAGTATTTT. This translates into CASSLGQVTDTQYF.

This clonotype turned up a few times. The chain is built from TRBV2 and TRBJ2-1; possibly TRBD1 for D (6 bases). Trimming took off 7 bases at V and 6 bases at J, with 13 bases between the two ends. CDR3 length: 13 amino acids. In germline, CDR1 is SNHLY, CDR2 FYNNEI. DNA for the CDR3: TGTGCCAGCAAAACAGGGTTTTTCAATGAGCAGTTCTTC. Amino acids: CASKTGFFNEQFF.

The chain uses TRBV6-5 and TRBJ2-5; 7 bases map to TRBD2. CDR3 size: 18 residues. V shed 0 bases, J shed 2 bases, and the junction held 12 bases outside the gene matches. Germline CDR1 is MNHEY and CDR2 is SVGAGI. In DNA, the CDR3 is TGTGCCAGCAGTTACTCGAAAGTTACTAGCGCCAAACAAGAGACCCAGTACTTC. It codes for CASSYSKVTSAKQETQYF.

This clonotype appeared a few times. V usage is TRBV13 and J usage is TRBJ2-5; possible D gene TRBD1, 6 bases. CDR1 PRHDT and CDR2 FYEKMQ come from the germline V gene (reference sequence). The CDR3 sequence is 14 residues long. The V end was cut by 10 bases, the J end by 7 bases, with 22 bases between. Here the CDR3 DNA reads TGTGCCACCTCACAGGGACAAGGAAGTGGGACCCAGTACTTC. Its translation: CATSQGQGSGTQYF.

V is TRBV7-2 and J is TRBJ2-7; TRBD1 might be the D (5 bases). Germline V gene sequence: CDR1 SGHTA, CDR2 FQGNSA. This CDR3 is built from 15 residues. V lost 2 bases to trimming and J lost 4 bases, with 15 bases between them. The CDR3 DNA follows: TGTGCCAGCAGCTTAAGGTCGACAGTGGGATACGAGCAGTACTTC. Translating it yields CASSLRSTVGYEQYF.

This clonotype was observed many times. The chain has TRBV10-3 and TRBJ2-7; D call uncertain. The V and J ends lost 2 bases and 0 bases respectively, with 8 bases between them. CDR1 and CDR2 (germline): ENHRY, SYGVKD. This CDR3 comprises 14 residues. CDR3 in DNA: TGTGCCATCAGTGAGCGGCCTCGCTCCTACGAGCAGTACTTC. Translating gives CAISERPRSYEQYF.

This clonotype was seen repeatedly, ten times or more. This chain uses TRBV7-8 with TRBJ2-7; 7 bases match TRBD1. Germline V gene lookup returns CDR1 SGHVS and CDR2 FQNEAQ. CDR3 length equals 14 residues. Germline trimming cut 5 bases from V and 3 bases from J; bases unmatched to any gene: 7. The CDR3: CASSMTGSYYEQYF. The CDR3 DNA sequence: TGTGCCAGCAGCATGACAGGGAGTTACTACGAGCAGTACTTC.

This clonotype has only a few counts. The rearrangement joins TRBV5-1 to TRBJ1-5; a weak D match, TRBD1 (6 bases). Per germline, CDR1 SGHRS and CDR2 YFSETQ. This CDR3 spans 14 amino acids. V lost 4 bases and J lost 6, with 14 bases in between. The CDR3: CASSLQQGTQPQHF. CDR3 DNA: TGCGCCAGCAGCCTCCAACAGGGTACTCAGCCCCAGCATTTT.

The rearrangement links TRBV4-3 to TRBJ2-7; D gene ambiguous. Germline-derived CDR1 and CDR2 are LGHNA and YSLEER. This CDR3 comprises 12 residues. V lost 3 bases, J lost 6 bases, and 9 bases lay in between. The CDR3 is CASSQAYGEQYF. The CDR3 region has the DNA TGCGCCAGCAGCCAGGCCTATGGCGAGCAGTACTTC.

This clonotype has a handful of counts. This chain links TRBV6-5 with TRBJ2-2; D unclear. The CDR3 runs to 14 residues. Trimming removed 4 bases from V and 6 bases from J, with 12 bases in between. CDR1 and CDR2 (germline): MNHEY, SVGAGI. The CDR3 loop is CASSSSESAGELFF. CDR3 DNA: TGTGCCAGCAGTTCCTCCGAAAGTGCCGGGGAGCTGTTTTTT.

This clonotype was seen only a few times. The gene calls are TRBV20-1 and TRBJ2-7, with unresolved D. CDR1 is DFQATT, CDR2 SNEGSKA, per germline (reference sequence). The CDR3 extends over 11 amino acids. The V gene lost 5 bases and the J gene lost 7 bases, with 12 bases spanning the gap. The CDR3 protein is CSASIAGEQYF. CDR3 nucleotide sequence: TGCAGTGCTTCTATAGCTGGTGAGCAGTACTTC.

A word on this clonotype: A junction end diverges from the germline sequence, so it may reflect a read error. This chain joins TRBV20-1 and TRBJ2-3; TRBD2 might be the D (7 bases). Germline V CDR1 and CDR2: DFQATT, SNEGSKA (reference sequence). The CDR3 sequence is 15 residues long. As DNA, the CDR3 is TGCAGTGCCCACCTGAGAGGGGGGGCCGAAGATACGCGGTATTTT. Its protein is CSAHLRGGAEDTRYF.

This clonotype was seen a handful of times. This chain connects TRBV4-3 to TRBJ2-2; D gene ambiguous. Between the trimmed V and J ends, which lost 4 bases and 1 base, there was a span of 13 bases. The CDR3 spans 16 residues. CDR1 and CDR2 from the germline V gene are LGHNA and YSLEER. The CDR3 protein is CASSPGGSGNTGELFF. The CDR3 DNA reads TGCGCCAGCAGCCCCGGCGGATCCGGGAACACCGGGGAGCTGTTTTTT.

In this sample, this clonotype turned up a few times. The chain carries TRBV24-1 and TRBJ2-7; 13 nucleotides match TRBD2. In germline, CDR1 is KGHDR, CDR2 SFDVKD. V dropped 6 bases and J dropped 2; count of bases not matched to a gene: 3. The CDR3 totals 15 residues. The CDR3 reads CATSMGLAGTYEQYF. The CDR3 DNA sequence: TGTGCCACCAGTATGGGACTAGCGGGGACCTACGAGCAGTACTTC.

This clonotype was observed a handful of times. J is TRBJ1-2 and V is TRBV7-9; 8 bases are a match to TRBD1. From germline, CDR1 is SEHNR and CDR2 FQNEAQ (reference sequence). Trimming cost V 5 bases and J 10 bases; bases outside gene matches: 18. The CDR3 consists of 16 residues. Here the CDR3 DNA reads TGTGCCAGCAGCCCAACCTCGGACAGGGCTGTTATGGACTACACCTTC. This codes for CASSPTSDRAVMDYTF.

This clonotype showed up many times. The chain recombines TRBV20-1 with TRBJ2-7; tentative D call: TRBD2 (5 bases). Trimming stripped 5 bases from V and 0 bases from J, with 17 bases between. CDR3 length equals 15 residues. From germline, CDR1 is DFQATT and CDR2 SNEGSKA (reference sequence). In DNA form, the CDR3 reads TGCAGTGCTGGGTCCGGTCCGAGCGGCTCCTACGAGCAGTACTTC. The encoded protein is CSAGSGPSGSYEQYF.

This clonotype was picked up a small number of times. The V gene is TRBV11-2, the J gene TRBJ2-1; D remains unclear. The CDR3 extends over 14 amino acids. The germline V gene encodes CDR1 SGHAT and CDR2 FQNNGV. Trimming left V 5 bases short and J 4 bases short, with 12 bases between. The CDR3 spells CASSPTGFYNEQFF. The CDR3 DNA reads TGTGCCAGCAGCCCCACGGGTTTTTACAATGAGCAGTTCTTC.

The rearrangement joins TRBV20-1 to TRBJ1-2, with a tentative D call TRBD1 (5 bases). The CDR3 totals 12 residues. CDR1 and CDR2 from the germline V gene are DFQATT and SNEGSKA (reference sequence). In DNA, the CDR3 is TGCAGCCAAGGGGACGGCGACTATGGCTACACCTTC. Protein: CSQGDGDYGYTF.

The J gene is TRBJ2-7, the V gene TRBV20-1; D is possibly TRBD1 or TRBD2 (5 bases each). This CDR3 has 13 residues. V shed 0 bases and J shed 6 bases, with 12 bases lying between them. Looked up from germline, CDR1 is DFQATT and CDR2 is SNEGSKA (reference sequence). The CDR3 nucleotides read TGCAGTGCTAGAGATGGGACCGCTGGCGAGCAGTACTTC. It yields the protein CSARDGTAGEQYF.

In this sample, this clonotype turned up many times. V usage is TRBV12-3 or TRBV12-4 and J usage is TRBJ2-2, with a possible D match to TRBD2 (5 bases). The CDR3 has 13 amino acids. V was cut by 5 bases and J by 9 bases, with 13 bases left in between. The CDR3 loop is CASSLLIGRELFF. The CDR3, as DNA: TGTGCCAGCAGTCTTCTTATCGGGAGGGAGCTGTTTTTT.

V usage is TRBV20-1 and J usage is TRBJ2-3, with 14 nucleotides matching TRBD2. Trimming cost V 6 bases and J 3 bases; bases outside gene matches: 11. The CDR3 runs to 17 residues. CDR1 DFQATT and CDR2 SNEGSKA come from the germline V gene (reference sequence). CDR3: CSAHRLAGGSWTDTQYF. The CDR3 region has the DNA TGCAGTGCCCACCGACTAGCGGGGGGGAGTTGGACAGATACGCAGTATTTT.

In DNA, the CDR3 is TGTGCCAGCAGCCTATTTACAGGGGACGGCACTGAAGCTTTCTTT. Encoded protein: CASSLFTGDGTEAFF. The chain uses TRBV7-2 and TRBJ1-1; 7 bases are a match to TRBD1. The V and J ends lost 5 bases and 4 bases, in that order; junction bases with no gene match: 10. Germline V gene lookup returns CDR1 SGHTA and CDR2 FQGNSA. The length of the CDR3 is 15 residues.

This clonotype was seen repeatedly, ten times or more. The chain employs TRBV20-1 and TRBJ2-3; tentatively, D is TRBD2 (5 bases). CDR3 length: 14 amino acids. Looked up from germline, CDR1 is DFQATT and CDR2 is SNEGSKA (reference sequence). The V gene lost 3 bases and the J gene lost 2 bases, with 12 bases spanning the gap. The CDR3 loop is CSARGARNTDTQYF. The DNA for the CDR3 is TGCAGTGCTAGGGGAGCGCGGAACACAGATACGCAGTATTTT.

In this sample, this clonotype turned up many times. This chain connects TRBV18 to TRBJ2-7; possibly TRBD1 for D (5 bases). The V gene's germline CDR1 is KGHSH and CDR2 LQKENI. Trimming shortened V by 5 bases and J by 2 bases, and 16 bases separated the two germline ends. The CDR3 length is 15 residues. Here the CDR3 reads CASSRQTESTYEQYF. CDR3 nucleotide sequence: TGTGCCAGCTCAAGGCAGACAGAATCTACCTACGAGCAGTACTTC.